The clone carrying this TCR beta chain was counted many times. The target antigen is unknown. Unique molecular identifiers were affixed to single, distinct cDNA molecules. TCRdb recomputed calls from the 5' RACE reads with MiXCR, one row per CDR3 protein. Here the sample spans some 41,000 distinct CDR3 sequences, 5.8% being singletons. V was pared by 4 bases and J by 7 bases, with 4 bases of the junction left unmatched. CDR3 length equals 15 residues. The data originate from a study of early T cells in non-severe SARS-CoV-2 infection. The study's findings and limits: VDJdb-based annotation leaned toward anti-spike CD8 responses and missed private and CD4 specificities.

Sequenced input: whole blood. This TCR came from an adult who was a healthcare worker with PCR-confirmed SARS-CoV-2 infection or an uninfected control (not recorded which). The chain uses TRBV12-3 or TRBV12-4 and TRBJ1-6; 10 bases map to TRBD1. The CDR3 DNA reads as TGTGCCAGCAGTTCATCGGGACAGGGGAATTCACCCCTCCACTTT. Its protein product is CASSSSGQGNSPLHF.